This T cell receptor (beta chain) is drawn from a study of blood T cell repertoires in COVID-19. Study-level background: PBMCs, B-cell-depleted T cells, or T cells provided the cDNA or gDNA that made up the material.

The germline V gene encodes CDR1 LNHDA and CDR2 SQIVND (reference sequence). J lost 8 bases, V lost 10 bases, and 3 bases had no gene match. This CDR3 has 12 residues. Clones were sequenced by immunoSEQ multiplex PCR, and TCRdb holds only the in-frame ones, with some missing. This table holds 100,000 to 150,000 clones, 85% found once. Material: peripheral blood. The sequence derives from a woman of 80 years or more with COVID-19, enrolled during active disease. The chain employs TRBV19 and TRBJ2-6; 9 positions agree with TRBD1. The CDR3 DNA follows: TGTGCCACCGGGACAGGGACCAACGTCCTGACTTTC. It yields the protein CATGTGTNVLTF.